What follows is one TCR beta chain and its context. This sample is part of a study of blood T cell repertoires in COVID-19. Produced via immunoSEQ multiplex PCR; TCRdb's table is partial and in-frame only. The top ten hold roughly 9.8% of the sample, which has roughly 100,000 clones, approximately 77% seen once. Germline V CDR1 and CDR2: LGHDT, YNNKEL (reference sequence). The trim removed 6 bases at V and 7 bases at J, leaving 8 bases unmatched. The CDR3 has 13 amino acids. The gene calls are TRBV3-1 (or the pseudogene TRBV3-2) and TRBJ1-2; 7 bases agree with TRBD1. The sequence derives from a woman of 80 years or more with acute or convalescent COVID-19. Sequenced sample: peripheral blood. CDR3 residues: CASSKDQGGGYTF. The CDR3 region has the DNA TGTGCCAGCAGTAAGGACCAGGGGGGTGGCTACACCTTC.